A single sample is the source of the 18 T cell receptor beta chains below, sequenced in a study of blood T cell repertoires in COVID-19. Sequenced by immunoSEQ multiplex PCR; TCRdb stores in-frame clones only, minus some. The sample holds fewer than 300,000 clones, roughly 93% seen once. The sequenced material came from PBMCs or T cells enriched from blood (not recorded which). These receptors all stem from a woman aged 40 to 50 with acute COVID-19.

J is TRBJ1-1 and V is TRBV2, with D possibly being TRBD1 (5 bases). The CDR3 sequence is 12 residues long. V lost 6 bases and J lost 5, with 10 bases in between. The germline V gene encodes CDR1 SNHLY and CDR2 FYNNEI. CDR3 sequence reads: CASRLGQTEAFF. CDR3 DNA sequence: TGTGCCAGCAGACTTGGACAAACTGAAGCTTTCTTT.

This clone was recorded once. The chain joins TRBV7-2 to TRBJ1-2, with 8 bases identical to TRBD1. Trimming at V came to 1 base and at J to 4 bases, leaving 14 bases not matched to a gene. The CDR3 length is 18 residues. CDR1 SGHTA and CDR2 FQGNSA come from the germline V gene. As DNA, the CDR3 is TGTGCCAGCAGCTTAGGCCCTATCGGGACAGGCCTTAGCTATGGCTACACCTTC. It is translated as CASSLGPIGTGLSYGYTF.

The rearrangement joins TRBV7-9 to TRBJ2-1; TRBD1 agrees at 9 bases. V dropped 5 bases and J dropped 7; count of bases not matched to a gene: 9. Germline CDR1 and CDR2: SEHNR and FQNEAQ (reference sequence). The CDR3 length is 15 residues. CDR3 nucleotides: TGTGCCAGCAGCCCGGACAGGGGAGGAATAAATGAGCAGTTCTTC. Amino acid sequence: CASSPDRGGINEQFF.

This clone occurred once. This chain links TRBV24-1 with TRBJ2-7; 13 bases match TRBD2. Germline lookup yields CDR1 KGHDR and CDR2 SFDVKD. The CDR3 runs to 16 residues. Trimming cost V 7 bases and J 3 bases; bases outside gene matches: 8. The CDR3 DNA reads TGTGCCACCAGCCACTCAGGACTAGCGGGAGACTACGAGCAGTACTTC. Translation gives CATSHSGLAGDYEQYF.

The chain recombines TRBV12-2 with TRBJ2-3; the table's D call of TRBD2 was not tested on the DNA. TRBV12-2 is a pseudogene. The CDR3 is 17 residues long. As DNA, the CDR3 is TGTGCAAGTCGCTTAGTTGGGGGACTAGCGGCTCGGGATACGCAGTATTTT. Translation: CASRLVGGLAARDTQYF.

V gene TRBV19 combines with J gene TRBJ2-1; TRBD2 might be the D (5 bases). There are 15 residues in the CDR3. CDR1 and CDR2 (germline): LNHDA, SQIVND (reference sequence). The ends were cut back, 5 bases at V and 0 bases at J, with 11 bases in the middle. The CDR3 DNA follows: TGTGCCAGTAGTTTTAGCGCGAGCTCCTACAATGAGCAGTTCTTC. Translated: CASSFSASSYNEQFF.

The CDR3 region has the DNA TGTGCCAGCCAACAGGGGGCGCGGCCCGAAGCTTTCTTT. This sequence encodes CASQQGARPEAFF. The chain links TRBV3-1 (or the pseudogene TRBV3-2) to TRBJ1-1; 9 bases align to TRBD1. The CDR3 length is 13 residues. Trimming took 8 bases from V and 8 from J; bases not matched to a gene: 9. The V gene's germline CDR1 is LGHDT and CDR2 YNNKEL (reference sequence).

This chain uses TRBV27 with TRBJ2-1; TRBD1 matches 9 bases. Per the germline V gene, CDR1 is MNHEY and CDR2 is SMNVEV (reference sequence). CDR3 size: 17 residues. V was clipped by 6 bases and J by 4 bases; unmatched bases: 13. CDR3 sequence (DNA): TGTGCCAGCAGCCCCGGGACAGGGAGGTGGGAGTACAATGAGCAGTTCTTC. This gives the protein CASSPGTGRWEYNEQFF.

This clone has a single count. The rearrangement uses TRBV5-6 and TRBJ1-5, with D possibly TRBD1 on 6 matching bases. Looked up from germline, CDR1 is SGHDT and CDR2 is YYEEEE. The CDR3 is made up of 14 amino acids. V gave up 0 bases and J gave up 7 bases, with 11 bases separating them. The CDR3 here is CASSLAGDMQPQHF. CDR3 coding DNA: TGTGCCAGCAGCTTGGCCGGGGACATGCAGCCCCAGCATTTT.

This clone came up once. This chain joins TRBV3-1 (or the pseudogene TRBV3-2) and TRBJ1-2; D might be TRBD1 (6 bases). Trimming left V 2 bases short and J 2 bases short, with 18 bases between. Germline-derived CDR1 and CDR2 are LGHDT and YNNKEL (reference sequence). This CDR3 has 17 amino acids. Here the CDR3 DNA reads TGTGCCAGCAGCCAAATAACCGGGACACGGAGGAACTATGGCTACACCTTC. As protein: CASSQITGTRRNYGYTF.

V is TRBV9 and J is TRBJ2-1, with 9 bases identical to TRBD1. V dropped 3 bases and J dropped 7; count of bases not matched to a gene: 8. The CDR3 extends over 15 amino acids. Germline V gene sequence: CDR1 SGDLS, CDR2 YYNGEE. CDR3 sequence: CASSAGDREDNEQFF. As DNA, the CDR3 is TGTGCCAGCAGCGCTGGGGACAGGGAAGATAATGAGCAGTTCTTC.

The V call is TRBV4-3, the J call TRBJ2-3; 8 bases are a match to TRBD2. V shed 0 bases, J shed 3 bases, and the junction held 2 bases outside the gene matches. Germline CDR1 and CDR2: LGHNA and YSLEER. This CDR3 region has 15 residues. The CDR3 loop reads CASSQDSGKTDTQYF. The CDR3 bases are TGCGCCAGCAGCCAAGATAGCGGGAAGACAGATACGCAGTATTTT.

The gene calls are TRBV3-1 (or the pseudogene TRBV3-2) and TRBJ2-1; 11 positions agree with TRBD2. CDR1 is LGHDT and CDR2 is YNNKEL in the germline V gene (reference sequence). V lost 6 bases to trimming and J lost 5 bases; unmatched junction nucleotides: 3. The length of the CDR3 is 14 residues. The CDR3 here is CASSMGLADNEQFF. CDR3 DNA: TGTGCCAGCAGTATGGGACTAGCGGACAATGAGCAGTTCTTC.

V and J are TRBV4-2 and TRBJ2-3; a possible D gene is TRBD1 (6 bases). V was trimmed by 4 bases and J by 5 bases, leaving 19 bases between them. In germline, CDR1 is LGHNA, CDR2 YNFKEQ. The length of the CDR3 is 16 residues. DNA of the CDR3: TGTGCCAGCAGCCTATCCGGCGACAGGAAGGGAGATACGCAGTATTTT. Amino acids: CASSLSGDRKGDTQYF.

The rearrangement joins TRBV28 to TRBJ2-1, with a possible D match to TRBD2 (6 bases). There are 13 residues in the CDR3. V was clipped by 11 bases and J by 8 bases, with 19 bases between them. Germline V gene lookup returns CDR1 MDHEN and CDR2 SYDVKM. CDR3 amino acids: CAARDSGGYEQFF. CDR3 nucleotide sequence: TGTGCCGCAAGGGATAGCGGCGGGTATGAGCAGTTCTTC.

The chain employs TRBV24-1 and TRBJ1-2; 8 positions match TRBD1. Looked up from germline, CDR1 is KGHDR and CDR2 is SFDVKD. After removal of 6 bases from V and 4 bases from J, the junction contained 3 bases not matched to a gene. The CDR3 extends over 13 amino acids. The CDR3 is CATSSGGTYGYTF. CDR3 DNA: TGTGCCACCAGTTCAGGGGGCACCTATGGCTACACCTTC.

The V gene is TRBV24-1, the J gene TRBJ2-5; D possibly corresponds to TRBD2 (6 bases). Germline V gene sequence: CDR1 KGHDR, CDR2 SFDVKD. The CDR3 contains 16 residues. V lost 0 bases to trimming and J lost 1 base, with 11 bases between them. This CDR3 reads CATSDLGDSGQETQYF. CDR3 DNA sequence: TGTGCCACCAGTGATTTGGGGGACTCTGGCCAAGAGACCCAGTACTTC.

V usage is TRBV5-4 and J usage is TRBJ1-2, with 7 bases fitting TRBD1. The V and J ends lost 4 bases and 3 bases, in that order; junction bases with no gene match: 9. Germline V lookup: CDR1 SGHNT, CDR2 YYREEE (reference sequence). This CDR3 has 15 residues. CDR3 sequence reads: CASSPGQALYYGYTF. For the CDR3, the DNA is TGTGCCAGCAGCCCTGGACAGGCTCTCTACTATGGCTACACCTTC.